This T cell receptor beta chain was obtained from a study of PD-1 blockade in classical Hodgkin lymphoma. Study-wide background: Intravenous nivolumab at 3 mg/kg was given to patients every 2 weeks. Study observations and caveats: CD8+ TCR diversity did not rise significantly by C4D1, unlike CD4+. At baseline, newly diagnosed patients reportedly showed less TCR diversity than healthy donors.

Details on this clone: What it binds is not known.

With 3 bases clipped from V and 3 bases from J, the junction kept 7 bases outside the gene matches. The CDR3 contains 16 residues. Germline CDR1 and CDR2: MGHRA and YSYEKL. Every patient had relapsed following autologous stem cell transplantation, and cohorts differed in brentuximab vedotin exposure. Generated by immunoSEQ multiplex PCR, the TCRdb table keeps only in-frame clones and is missing some. In the table there are under 60,000 clones, just under 75% of which are singletons. The chain employs TRBV4-1 and TRBJ2-5; 10 bases align to TRBD1. The specimen comprised peripheral blood mononuclear cells (PBMCs), sampled before the second cycle of nivolumab. This TCR came from a human donor with classical Hodgkin lymphoma. CDR3 bases: TGCGCCAGCAGCCATCAGCCCGGGACAGGGGAAGAGACCCAGTACTTC. This encodes CASSHQPGTGEETQYF.